This T cell receptor beta chain was found in a study of liver allograft versus peripheral blood T cells. Study background: Transplanted livers held T cell receptor repertoires, and these were compared with repertoires in recipients' peripheral blood.

TCRdb itself ran the reads through MiXCR, one entry per CDR3 protein. The top ten clones hold 40% to 55% of a sample with thousands of distinct CDR3 sequences, about 14% of them seen once. Study outcomes and limitations: Reportedly, the T cell receptor repertoires inside liver allografts were not the same as those in peripheral blood.

CDR3 length: 15 residues. CDR1 is LNHDA, CDR2 SQIVND, per germline (reference sequence). Trimming took 4 bases from V and 6 from J, leaving 18 bases between them. This clonotype appeared a few times. Its antigen is unknown. The receptor's source is a human patient who had a liver transplant. Some T cells may be provided by the graft donor. The genes are TRBV19 and TRBJ1-2, with a possible D match to TRBD1 (5 bases). In DNA form, the CDR3 reads TGTGCCAGTAGTACCCAGGGACCCCTGATGAATGGCTACACCTTC. This gives the protein CASSTQGPLMNGYTF. Using reference TRBV19 and TRBJ1-2 for the parts outside the CDR3, the full variable domain is DGGITQSPKYLFRKEGQNVTLSCEQNLNHDAMYWYRQDPGQGLRLIYYSQIVNDFQKGDIAEGYSVSREKKESFPLTVTSAQKNPTAFYLCASSTQGPLMNGYTFGSGTRLTVV.